This T cell receptor (beta chain) was documented in a study of blood T cells in healthy people across ages. This CDR3 is 15 amino acids long. Per the germline V gene, CDR1 is MNHEY and CDR2 is SVGAGI. Using a J-beta primer mix together with a sample-barcoded 5' primer, a second PCR was run for about 6 to 11 cycles. TCRdb reprocessed the 5' RACE reads via MiXCR and lists one record per CDR3 protein. The table lists 550,000 to 650,000 distinct CDR3 sequences, about 29% of them singletons. With regard to this clonotype: Germline and junction disagree at one end, which may indicate a read error.

These data are also associated with another study on T cells of mothers and their children.

The TCR originated in a boy under 10 years old in good health. Sequences were obtained from blood. This sequence joins TRBV6-5 and TRBJ2-5, with 13 bases aligning to TRBD2. The CDR3 sequence is CASSYSTSGRASRLF. Written as DNA, the CDR3 is TGTGCCAGCAGTTACTCTACTAGCGGGAGGGCATCCCGTCTTTTC.